These 30 T cell receptor beta chains share one sample of origin, sequenced in a study of T cells in narcolepsy. This table comes from immunoSEQ multiplex PCR, and its TCRdb copy is limited to in-frame clones, with some not included. This sample has fewer than 40,000 clones, with more than 75% found just once. Material for sequencing was memory (CD45RA-) CD4+ T cells from blood. These receptors all come from a human donor in good health.

This chain connects TRBV1 to TRBJ1-5; TRBD1, the table's D call, was not compared with the DNA. TRBV1 constitutes a pseudogene. This CDR3 is built from 13 residues. CDR3: CTPGDRGHQPQHF. In DNA form, the CDR3 reads TGCACCCCCGGGGACAGGGGCCATCAGCCCCAGCATTTT.

The chain couples TRBV6-1 to TRBJ2-3; perhaps TRBD2 as D (7 bases). This CDR3 is built from 15 residues. Germline values: CDR1 MNHNS, CDR2 SASEGT. V lost 5 bases and J 3 bases, leaving 15 bases between the germline ends. The CDR3 loop reads CASSTGGRATDTQYF. CDR3 DNA: TGTGCCAGCAGTACGGGGGGCCGGGCGACAGATACGCAGTATTTT.

The J gene is TRBJ2-3, the V gene TRBV7-2; D gene ambiguous. The length of the CDR3 is 15 residues. The germline V gene has CDR1 SGHTA and CDR2 FQGNSA. V was pared by 3 bases and J by 0 bases, with 10 bases between. CDR3 sequence: CASSLVAYSTDTQYF. DNA of the CDR3: TGTGCCAGCAGCTTGGTAGCCTATAGCACAGATACGCAGTATTTT.

The chain links TRBV6-6 to TRBJ1-2; TRBD1 is a possible D gene (5 bases). The CDR3 consists of 15 residues. Germline V CDR1 and CDR2: MNHNY, SVGAGI (reference sequence). Trimming shortened V by 0 bases and J by 0 bases, and 8 bases separated the two germline ends. The CDR3 sequence is CASSYSSGTNYGYTF. The CDR3 coding sequence is TGTGCCAGCAGTTACTCGTCAGGGACTAACTATGGCTACACCTTC.

The CDR3 DNA sequence: TGTGCCAGCAGCATGAACCAGGAATATGGCTACACCTTC. It is translated as CASSMNQEYGYTF. The chain recombines TRBV5-4 with TRBJ1-2; unclear D gene. The CDR3 sequence is 13 residues long. The V gene's germline CDR1 is SGHNT and CDR2 YYREEE (reference sequence). V shed 4 bases and J shed 5 bases, with 12 bases lying between them.

About this clone itself: An end of the junction does not agree with germline; a read error may underlie this. This rearrangement joins TRBV7-9 to TRBJ2-4, with 7 bases fitting TRBD2. The V gene's germline CDR1 is SEHNR and CDR2 FQNEAQ (reference sequence). This CDR3 spans 11 amino acids. CDR3 region: CASSSGTTSTF. The CDR3 DNA is TGTGCCAGCAGCTCAGGGACTACAAGCACCTTC.

This sequence joins TRBV6-5 and TRBJ2-4; D might be TRBD1 or TRBD2, each matching 5 bases. The ends were cut back, 0 bases at V and 9 bases at J, with 9 bases in the middle. The CDR3 runs to 13 residues. Germline-derived CDR1 and CDR2 are MNHEY and SVGAGI. This CDR3 reads CASSYSTGTIQYF. In DNA, the CDR3 is TGTGCCAGCAGTTACTCGACCGGGACCATTCAGTACTTC.

The chain recombines TRBV5-1 with TRBJ2-7, with TRBD1 matching 9 bases. The trim removed 2 bases at V and 5 bases at J, leaving 5 bases unmatched. This CDR3 has 14 amino acids. Germline V gene sequence: CDR1 SGHRS, CDR2 YFSETQ. The CDR3 region has the DNA TGCGCCAGCAGCTTCCGGGACAGGGTGGACGAGCAGTACTTC. Translated: CASSFRDRVDEQYF.

This clone was seen only once. The gene calls are TRBV7-8 and TRBJ1-2, with 7 bases identical to TRBD1. The germline V gene has CDR1 SGHVS and CDR2 FQNEAQ. The CDR3 consists of 13 residues. V trimming: 5 bases; J trimming: 3 bases; junction bases outside the gene matches: 3. CDR3 protein: CASSDRVDYGYTF. The DNA of the CDR3 is TGTGCCAGCAGCGACAGGGTGGACTATGGCTACACCTTC. Based on the CDR3 plus reference TRBV7-8 and TRBJ1-2, the full variable domain is GAGVSQSPRYKVAKRGQDVALRCDPISGHVSLFWYQQALGQGPEFLTYFQNEAQLDKSGLPSDRFFAERPEGSVSTLKIQRTQQEDSAVYLCASSDRVDYGYTFGSGTRLTVV.

With regard to this clone: The junction does not match germline at one end; this may be a read error. The sample contains more than one DNA sequence encoding this CDR3. This chain uses TRBV5-6 with TRBJ1-2; the D gene is possibly TRBD1 (6 bases). The CDR3 covers 16 residues. CDR1 and CDR2 (germline): SGHDT, YYEEEE. This CDR3 is CASSPEAGHSNYGYTF. The CDR3 nucleotides are TGTGCCAGCAGCCCCGAGGCGGGACACTCAAACTACGGCTACACCTTC.

The CDR3 protein is CASSPRRAGSDNEQFF. DNA of the CDR3: TGTGCCAGCAGCCCCCGGAGGGCAGGTTCGGACAATGAGCAGTTCTTC. The chain links TRBV5-4 to TRBJ2-1; possibly TRBD2 for D (6 bases). The V gene lost 4 bases and the J gene lost 5 bases, with 19 bases spanning the gap. The CDR3 is 16 amino acids. Germline CDR1 and CDR2: SGHNT and YYREEE (reference sequence).

The chain recombines TRBV19 with TRBJ2-4, with 8 bases matching TRBD1. V trimming: 6 bases; J trimming: 3 bases; junction bases outside the gene matches: 7. The CDR3 is made up of 15 amino acids. CDR1 is LNHDA, CDR2 SQIVND, per germline (reference sequence). The CDR3 spells CASSGQGAGKNIQYF. Here the CDR3 DNA reads TGTGCCAGTAGCGGTCAGGGGGCTGGCAAAAACATTCAGTACTTC. The complete variable domain, with remaining parts taken from reference TRBV19 and TRBJ2-4, reads DGGITQSPKYLFRKEGQNVTLSCEQNLNHDAMYWYRQDPGQGLRLIYYSQIVNDFQKGDIAEGYSVSREKKESFPLTVTSAQKNPTAFYLCASSGQGAGKNIQYFGAGTRLSVL.

The chain uses TRBV19 and TRBJ2-3, with 11 positions matching TRBD2. Germline V gene lookup returns CDR1 LNHDA and CDR2 SQIVND (reference sequence). V lost 4 bases and J lost 0; bases outside the gene matches: 3. The CDR3 length is 16 residues. The CDR3 here is CASSTGLAVSTDTQYF. For the CDR3, the DNA is TGTGCCAGTAGTACGGGACTAGCGGTTAGCACAGATACGCAGTATTTT. The full variable domain, with the rest looked up from reference TRBV19 and TRBJ2-3, is DGGITQSPKYLFRKEGQNVTLSCEQNLNHDAMYWYRQDPGQGLRLIYYSQIVNDFQKGDIAEGYSVSREKKESFPLTVTSAQKNPTAFYLCASSTGLAVSTDTQYFGPGTRLTVL.

The chain has TRBV30 and TRBJ1-5; D is unresolved. Per the germline V gene, CDR1 is GTSNPN and CDR2 is SVGIG (reference sequence). Trimming took 0 bases from V and 5 from J, leaving 8 bases between them. The CDR3 is 13 residues long. Written as DNA, the CDR3 is TGTGCCTGGAGTGTAATGGAAGATCAGCCCCAGCATTTT. Protein: CAWSVMEDQPQHF.

This chain joins TRBV28 and TRBJ2-1, with TRBD1 matching 7 bases. Germline V gene data show CDR1 as MDHEN and CDR2 as SYDVKM. CDR3 length: 14 residues. Germline trimming cut 1 base from V and 7 bases from J; bases unmatched to any gene: 4. CDR3 protein: CASSLYRGENEQFF. CDR3 DNA sequence: TGTGCCAGCAGTTTATACAGGGGAGAAAATGAGCAGTTCTTC.

Here the CDR3 reads CASRVGTEAFF. The CDR3 nucleotides are TGCGCCAGCAGGGTCGGCACTGAAGCTTTCTTT. The rearrangement uses TRBV5-1 and TRBJ1-1; D not certain. With 5 bases removed from V and 4 bases from J, the gap between germline ends came to 6 bases. Germline CDR1 SGHRS, CDR2 YFSETQ. The CDR3 is 11 residues long.

The chain joins TRBV5-4 to TRBJ1-1, with D tentatively TRBD1 (6 bases). The CDR3 contains 15 residues. V lost 3 bases and J 0 bases, leaving 12 bases between the germline ends. The germline V gene has CDR1 SGHNT and CDR2 YYREEE (reference sequence). In DNA, the CDR3 is TGTGCCAGCAGCTCCAGGGGTGCCCTGAACACTGAAGCTTTCTTT. It yields the protein CASSSRGALNTEAFF. The whole variable domain, remainder taken from reference TRBV5-4 and TRBJ1-1, is ETGVTQSPTHLIKTRGQQVTLRCSSQSGHNTVSWYQQALGQGPQFIFQYYREEENGRGNFPPRFSGLQFPNYSSELNVNALELDDSALYLCASSSRGALNTEAFFGQGTRLTVV.

The CDR3 loop is CASNRGEGVGGYTF. CDR3 in DNA: TGTGCCAGCAATAGGGGTGAGGGAGTTGGTGGCTACACCTTC. V and J are TRBV5-6 and TRBJ1-2, with D maybe TRBD1 (5 bases). With 6 bases removed from V and 7 bases from J, the gap between germline ends came to 19 bases. This CDR3 region has 14 residues. CDR1 and CDR2 from the germline V gene are SGHDT and YYEEEE.

V gene TRBV9 combines with J gene TRBJ2-3, with 9 bases fitting TRBD2. V dropped 3 bases and J dropped 4; count of bases not matched to a gene: 6. CDR1 and CDR2 (germline): SGDLS, YYNGEE. This CDR3 has 15 amino acids. CDR3 nucleotides: TGTGCCAGCAGCGGTATAGCGGGAGAAGCAGATACGCAGTATTTT. It specifies CASSGIAGEADTQYF.

The rearrangement links TRBV14 to TRBJ2-5, with 7 positions matching TRBD1. Germline CDR1 SGHDN, CDR2 FVKESK. The CDR3 sequence is 13 residues long. With 6 bases clipped from V and 5 bases from J, the junction kept 6 bases outside the gene matches. The CDR3 region has the DNA TGTGCCAGCAGTCCGACAGGGCTGGAGACCCAGTACTTC. Protein product: CASSPTGLETQYF.

The chain joins TRBV6-1 to TRBJ2-7; 9 nucleotides align to TRBD1. Germline V CDR1 and CDR2: MNHNS, SASEGT. The CDR3 runs to 15 residues. The V gene end was trimmed by 5 bases and the J gene end by 6 bases; junction bases not matched to a gene: 11. CDR3 sequence (DNA): TGTGCCAGCAGTCCCCCGAGGGACAGGGAGGGCGAGCAGTACTTC. Amino acid sequence: CASSPPRDREGEQYF.

The chain couples TRBV6-4 to TRBJ2-6, with D tentatively TRBD1 or TRBD2 (5 bases each). Trimming stripped 4 bases from V and 0 bases from J, with 13 bases between. The germline V gene encodes CDR1 MRHNA and CDR2 SNTAGT. This CDR3 spans 17 amino acids. Written as DNA, the CDR3 is TGTGCCAGCAGTGCCGGCCATGGGGGCTCTGGGGCCAACGTCCTGACTTTC. Its protein is CASSAGHGGSGANVLTF.

This chain uses TRBV6-5 with TRBJ1-3, with D tentatively TRBD1 (5 bases). Deletions cut 6 bases from V and 4 bases from J, with 16 bases between. Germline V gives CDR1 MNHEY, CDR2 SVGAGI. This CDR3 has 15 residues. The CDR3 protein is CASSQVDSHGNTIYF. The CDR3 nucleotides are TGTGCCAGCAGCCAAGTTGACAGCCACGGAAACACCATATATTTT.

The chain links TRBV5-1 to TRBJ2-3; TRBD1 matches 10 bases. Germline V gene data show CDR1 as SGHRS and CDR2 as YFSETQ. The CDR3 totals 15 residues. Trimming removed 4 bases from V and 5 bases from J; junction bases left unmatched: 7. CDR3 in amino acids: CASSSGTGAGDTQYF. CDR3 DNA: TGCGCCAGCAGCAGCGGGACAGGGGCGGGAGATACGCAGTATTTT.

In this sample, this clone turned up once. V gene TRBV6-5 combines with J gene TRBJ1-2; D is unclear. The germline V gene has CDR1 MNHEY and CDR2 SVGAGI. With 7 bases removed from V and 5 bases from J, the gap between germline ends came to 14 bases. The CDR3 runs 13 residues. This CDR3 reads CASNRVAGYGYTF. The CDR3, as DNA: TGTGCCAGCAATCGCGTGGCGGGTTATGGCTACACCTTC.

This clone was recorded once. The V gene is TRBV5-8, the J gene TRBJ1-4; D remains ambiguous. This CDR3 has 15 amino acids. CDR1 is SGHTS and CDR2 is YDEGEE in the germline V gene. V lost 0 bases to trimming and J lost 5 bases, with 11 bases between them. CDR3 DNA: TGTGCCAGCAGCTTGGGCGGGATCGGGAATGAAAAACTGTTTTTT. This gives the protein CASSLGGIGNEKLFF.

V gene TRBV7-3 combines with J gene TRBJ2-1; D ambiguous. Per the germline V gene, CDR1 is SGHTA and CDR2 is FQGTGA. V lost 1 base, J lost 9 bases, and 10 bases lay in between. The length of the CDR3 is 13 residues. The CDR3 sequence is CASSLSSGGEQFF. In nucleotides, the CDR3 is TGTGCCAGCAGCTTAAGTTCGGGCGGTGAGCAGTTCTTC.

The chain links TRBV18 to TRBJ1-2; 7 bases match TRBD1. The V gene's germline CDR1 is KGHSH and CDR2 LQKENI. CDR3 length equals 12 residues. V trimming: 5 bases; J trimming: 8 bases; junction bases outside the gene matches: 5. CDR3 nucleotide sequence: TGTGCCAGCTCAACAGGGGAGAAGGGCTACACCTTC. Translating gives CASSTGEKGYTF.

There are a few counts of this clone. The CDR3 sequence is CASSLDLGTGANVLTF. CDR3 DNA: TGTGCCAGCAGCTTAGATTTGGGTACTGGGGCCAACGTCCTGACTTTC. The J gene is TRBJ2-6, the V gene TRBV7-9; D remains unclear. Looked up from germline, CDR1 is SEHNR and CDR2 is FQNEAQ (reference sequence). This CDR3 is built from 16 residues. V was cut by 1 base and J by 2 bases, with 9 bases left in between.

Points on this clone: Other DNA sequences from this sample encode an identical CDR3 as well. This sequence joins TRBV6-1 and TRBJ2-7; D might be TRBD2 (6 bases). CDR1 is MNHNS, CDR2 SASEGT, per germline. The V end lost 6 bases, the J end lost 4 bases, and 10 bases lay between the germline ends. The CDR3 spans 12 residues. This CDR3 is CASSGTGYEQYF. The DNA of the CDR3 is TGTGCCAGCAGCGGGACTGGGTACGAGCAGTACTTC.